The 3 T cell receptor beta chains reported below all come from one sample, sequenced in a study of blood T cell repertoires in COVID-19. Sequencing used immunoSEQ multiplex PCR; TCRdb keeps in-frame clones, though not all of them. The top ten clones hold around 3.5% of a sample with roughly 150,000 clones, 76% of them seen once. Sequenced material: peripheral blood. The receptors stem from a woman of 80 years or more with acute or convalescent COVID-19.

The rearrangement links TRBV6-4 to TRBJ2-2; D perhaps matches TRBD2 (5 bases). V was pared by 5 bases and J by 2 bases, with 9 bases between. The CDR3 totals 14 residues. Germline V gene sequence: CDR1 MRHNA, CDR2 SNTAGT. The CDR3 loop is CASSRLSNTGELFF. The CDR3 nucleotides read TGTGCCAGCAGTAGACTAAGTAACACCGGGGAGCTGTTTTTT.

The chain is built from TRBV4-1 and TRBJ2-3, with TRBD2 matching 12 bases. Trimming cost V 0 bases and J 6 bases; bases outside gene matches: 13. CDR1 is MGHRA and CDR2 is YSYEKL in the germline V gene. This CDR3 is 19 amino acids long. The CDR3, as DNA: TGCGCCAGCAGCCAAGATAGATCCTCTAGCGGGAGGGCGTCTGATACGCAGTATTTT. This codes for CASSQDRSSSGRASDTQYF.

V gene TRBV4-2 combines with J gene TRBJ2-2, with 9 bases aligning to TRBD1. This CDR3 comprises 15 residues. V dropped 6 bases and J dropped 2; count of bases not matched to a gene: 4. In germline, CDR1 is LGHNA, CDR2 YNFKEQ. DNA for the CDR3: TGTGCCAGCAGTCCGGGACAGGGAAACACCGGGGAGCTGTTTTTT. It is translated as CASSPGQGNTGELFF.